The 7 T cell receptor beta chains in this list originate from one sample, sequenced in a study of blood T cells in healthy people across ages. For the second PCR, which ran for roughly 7 to 11 cycles, a sample-barcoded 5' primer and a J-beta primer mix were used. From the 5' RACE reads, TCRdb called clonotypes with MiXCR, one entry per CDR3 protein. Among roughly 900,000 distinct CDR3 sequences listed, 48% were seen once. Specimen: blood. The receptors originated from a man aged 25-45 years in good health.

This CDR3 is CSARQGGSKGGEQYF. CDR3 coding DNA: TGCAGTGCTAGACAGGGGGGCTCCAAAGGAGGCGAGCAGTACTTC. V is TRBV20-1 and J is TRBJ2-7, with D maybe TRBD1 (7 bases). The germline gives CDR1 DFQATT, CDR2 SNEGSKA (reference sequence). The CDR3 spans 15 residues. Trimming pared 2 bases from V and 6 bases from J, leaving 20 bases between.

This clonotype came up a few times. The rearrangement uses TRBV5-1 and TRBJ2-3; tentative D call: TRBD2 (5 bases). This CDR3 region has 15 residues. CDR1 and CDR2 (germline): SGHRS, YFSETQ. The V and J ends lost 0 bases and 1 base respectively, with 9 bases between them. This chain's CDR3 is CASSLGADRTDTQYF. In DNA, the CDR3 is TGCGCCAGCAGCTTGGGAGCGGACCGCACAGATACGCAGTATTTT.

This clonotype showed up just a few times. This rearrangement joins TRBV4-1 to TRBJ2-4; 8 positions agree with TRBD2. Near its end, the DNA agrees better with TRBJ2-7, so the J call may be wrong. Germline loops: CDR1 MGHRA, CDR2 YSYEKL. This CDR3 comprises 15 residues. DNA of the CDR3: TGCGCCAGCAGCCAAGCTAGCGGGTCACCCTACGAGCAGTACTTC. Encoded protein: CASSQASGSPYEQYF.

The J gene is TRBJ1-1, the V gene TRBV20-1; D possibly corresponds to TRBD1 (6 bases). Germline assignment: CDR1 DFQATT and CDR2 SNEGSKA (reference sequence). The ends were cut back, 6 bases at V and 0 bases at J, with 17 bases in the middle. The CDR3 covers 15 residues. CDR3 nucleotides: TGCAGTGCCCCACTTCGGGGGGCCCTGAACACTGAAGCTTTCTTT. Translating gives CSAPLRGALNTEAFF.

This clonotype came up once. With a much larger clone just one base away, this may be a read error. The chain carries TRBV29-1 and TRBJ2-1; 8 positions match TRBD2. Near its end, the DNA agrees better with TRBJ2-7, so the J call may be wrong. CDR1 and CDR2 from the germline V gene are SQVTM and ANQGSEA. The CDR3 sequence is 13 residues long. CDR3 amino acids: CSVGLAGYNEQYF. Written as DNA, the CDR3 is TGCAGCGTTGGTCTAGCGGGCTACAATGAGCAGTACTTC.

CDR3 residues: CSVGGLTYNEQFF. The CDR3 DNA is TGCAGCGTTGGGGGACTAACCTACAATGAGCAGTTCTTC. V and J are TRBV29-1 and TRBJ2-1; 7 bases map to TRBD2. The germline CDR1 and CDR2 sequences are SQVTM and ANQGSEA. The CDR3 has 13 residues. Trimming took 4 bases from V and 2 from J; bases not matched to a gene: 2.

J is TRBJ2-7 and V is TRBV7-2; tentative D call: TRBD2 (5 bases). Germline CDR1 and CDR2: SGHTA and FQGNSA. The CDR3 runs 13 residues. Trimming cost V 5 bases and J 7 bases, with 15 bases left between them. CDR3 DNA: TGTGCCAGCAGCCGAGACTATCCGGGGGAGCAGTACTTC. Protein sequence: CASSRDYPGEQYF.